These 31 T cell receptor beta chains came from one sample sequenced in a study of shared clonotypes between healthy human individuals. The assay was immunoSEQ multiplex PCR, and TCRdb's table has in-frame clones only and misses some. The sample records millions of clones, 85% to 95% being singletons. The source material was naive CD4+ T cells sorted from blood. Subset described: CD45RA+ positively selected. These receptors originate from a man younger than 35 in good health.

The chain links TRBV5-5 to TRBJ1-5; no clear D. CDR1 and CDR2 from the germline V gene are SGHKS and YYEKEE (reference sequence). The CDR3 has 13 residues. The V end lost 3 bases, the J end lost 0 bases, and 4 bases lay between the germline ends. CDR3 sequence reads: CASSYNSNQPQHF. CDR3 DNA: TGTGCCAGCAGCTATAATAGCAATCAGCCCCAGCATTTT. Combining the CDR3 with reference TRBV5-5 and TRBJ1-5 gives the whole variable domain DAGVTQSPTHLIKTRGQQVTLRCSPISGHKSVSWYQQVLGQGPQFIFQYYEKEERGRGNFPDRFSARQFPNYSSELNVNALLLGDSALYLCASSYNSNQPQHFGDGTRLSIL.

The V call is TRBV6-1, the J call TRBJ1-2; 11 bases fit TRBD1. Germline values: CDR1 MNHNS, CDR2 SASEGT. The V segment lost 4 bases and the J segment 2 bases; nucleotides outside the gene matches: 3. This CDR3 contains 15 residues. The CDR3 loop reads CASSAGTGGNYGYTF. CDR3 in DNA: TGTGCCAGCAGTGCCGGGACAGGGGGGAACTATGGCTACACCTTC.

As concerns this clone: The junction shows a germline mismatch at one end, possibly a read error. CDR3 sequence reads: CAGSSRTGVYYF. In DNA, the CDR3 is TGTGCCGGCAGTTCCCGGACAGGGGTGTACTACTTC. The J gene is TRBJ2-4, the V gene TRBV6-5, with TRBD1 matching 9 bases. The CDR3 runs 12 residues. The germline CDR1 and CDR2 sequences are MNHEY and SVGAGI.

Regarding this clone: Different DNA sequences within this sample yield the same CDR3. The chain links TRBV19 to TRBJ1-2, with a weak D call TRBD1 (5 bases). The V gene's germline CDR1 is LNHDA and CDR2 SQIVND (reference sequence). The CDR3 runs 13 residues. Trimming pared 10 bases from V and 0 bases from J, leaving 12 bases between. The CDR3 DNA follows: TGTGCCACCCGGGGGTCGGCTAACTATGGCTACACCTTC. Its protein is CATRGSANYGYTF. Using reference TRBV19 and TRBJ1-2 for the parts outside the CDR3, the full variable domain is DGGITQSPKYLFRKEGQNVTLSCEQNLNHDAMYWYRQDPGQGLRLIYYSQIVNDFQKGDIAEGYSVSREKKESFPLTVTSAQKNPTAFYLCATRGSANYGYTFGSGTRLTVV.

The chain joins TRBV2 to TRBJ1-3, with D tentatively TRBD1 (5 bases). The V end lost 11 bases, the J end lost 1 base, and 18 bases lay between the germline ends. Per the germline V gene, CDR1 is SNHLY and CDR2 is FYNNEI. The CDR3 is 15 amino acids. The CDR3 here is CASEGSVVSGNTIYF. The CDR3 DNA follows: TGTGCCTCTGAGGGGTCAGTTGTTTCTGGAAACACCATATATTTT. The full variable domain, completed using reference TRBV2 and TRBJ1-3, is EPEVTQTPSHQVTQMGQEVILRCVPISNHLYFYWYRQILGQKVEFLVSFYNNEISEKSEIFDDQFSVERPDGSNFTLKIRSTKLEDSAMYFCASEGSVVSGNTIYFGEGSWLTVV.

CDR3 bases: TGTGCCAGCAGCTTGACTGGACAAAGTATGCCCTACGAGCAGTACTTC. Amino acids: CASSLTGQSMPYEQYF. The V call is TRBV5-5, the J call TRBJ2-7; possible D gene TRBD1, 5 bases. Germline lookup yields CDR1 SGHKS and CDR2 YYEKEE (reference sequence). This CDR3 region has 16 residues. V was shortened by 1 base and J by 2 bases, with 16 bases between the two germline ends.

This rearrangement joins TRBV19 to TRBJ1-4, with D possibly TRBD1 on 5 matching bases. V was cut by 0 bases and J by 4 bases, with 12 bases left in between. Looked up from germline, CDR1 is LNHDA and CDR2 is SQIVND (reference sequence). The CDR3 spans 16 residues. The CDR3 DNA reads TGTGCCAGTAGTATAGATCCGAGACAGCATAATGAAAAACTGTTTTTT. This gives the protein CASSIDPRQHNEKLFF.

The V gene is TRBV30, the J gene TRBJ1-2; D is unresolved. Germline assignment: CDR1 GTSNPN and CDR2 SVGIG (reference sequence). Trimming took 0 bases from V and 6 from J, leaving 11 bases between them. The CDR3 loop spans 13 amino acids. The CDR3, as DNA: TGTGCCTGGAGTGTACGGGCAGCTAATGGCTACACCTTC. Protein sequence: CAWSVRAANGYTF.

For this clone: This specimen includes other DNA sequences encoding the same CDR3. CDR3 protein: CASSRGGNTEAFF. Written as DNA, the CDR3 is TGTGCCAGCAGCCGCGGGGGGAACACTGAAGCTTTCTTT. The chain couples TRBV6-5 to TRBJ1-1; D possibly corresponds to TRBD1 (5 bases). The CDR3 has 13 residues. Trimming stripped 6 bases from V and 1 base from J, with 9 bases between. Looked up from germline, CDR1 is MNHEY and CDR2 is SVGAGI.

CDR3 DNA: TGTGCCAGCAGGTCAAGGAGGTCTAGCAATCAGCCCCAGCATTTT. Its translation is CASRSRRSSNQPQHF. The rearrangement joins TRBV6-5 to TRBJ1-5; D remains ambiguous. CDR1 MNHEY and CDR2 SVGAGI come from the germline V gene. Deletions cut 6 bases from V and 0 bases from J, with 12 bases between. CDR3 size: 15 residues.

The chain couples TRBV29-1 to TRBJ2-3; no definite D call. Germline loops: CDR1 SQVTM, CDR2 ANQGSEA. The V gene lost 0 bases and the J gene lost 11 bases, with 18 bases spanning the gap. The CDR3 length is 14 residues. The CDR3 DNA reads as TGCAGCGTTGAAGATATGGCAGGCAGTCTTATGCAGTATTTT. It yields the protein CSVEDMAGSLMQYF.

J is TRBJ1-5 and V is TRBV6-1, with 11 bases matching TRBD1. The V segment lost 7 bases and the J segment 6 bases; nucleotides outside the gene matches: 5. From germline, CDR1 is MNHNS and CDR2 SASEGT. The CDR3 spans 14 residues. CDR3 sequence reads: CASTKDRGPQPQHF. The CDR3 bases are TGTGCCAGCACCAAGGACAGGGGGCCTCAGCCCCAGCATTTT.

V and J are TRBV7-2 and TRBJ1-5; unclear D gene. Between the trimmed V and J ends, which lost 4 bases and 5 bases, there was a span of 12 bases. CDR1 and CDR2 from the germline V gene are SGHTA and FQGNSA. The CDR3 consists of 14 residues. In DNA, the CDR3 is TGTGCCAGCAGCTCGGGGTCTCCTCATCAGCCCCAGCATTTT. This gives the protein CASSSGSPHQPQHF. The full variable domain, in which reference TRBV7-2 and TRBJ1-5 provide the parts outside the CDR3, is GAGVSQSPSNKVTEKGKDVELRCDPISGHTALYWYRQSLGQGLEFLIYFQGNSAPDKSGLPSDRFSAERTGGSVSTLTIQRTQQEDSAVYLCASSSGSPHQPQHFGDGTRLSIL.

The rearrangement links TRBV21-1 to TRBJ2-2; the table's D call, TRBD2, was not checked against the DNA. TRBV21-1 is tagged as a pseudogene. The CDR3 contains 16 residues. In DNA, the CDR3 is TGTGCCAGCAGCACACTAGCGGGAGGGGTAACCGGGGAGCTGTTTTTT. Residues: CASSTLAGGVTGELFF.

This rearrangement joins TRBV13 to TRBJ2-7, with D unclear. The V end lost 1 base, the J end lost 2 bases, and 9 bases lay between the germline ends. The CDR3 totals 14 residues. The V gene's germline CDR1 is PRHDT and CDR2 FYEKMQ (reference sequence). The CDR3 reads CASSLVLRAYEQYF. Here the CDR3 DNA reads TGTGCCAGCAGCTTAGTGCTCAGAGCCTACGAGCAGTACTTC.

The chain has TRBV5-8 and TRBJ2-3; no clear D. The CDR3 is 10 residues long. Germline-derived CDR1 and CDR2 are SGHTS and YDEGEE. Deletions cut 4 bases from V and 8 bases from J, with 5 bases between. CDR3 protein: CASSTGTQYF. The CDR3 nucleotides read TGTGCCAGCAGCACCGGTACGCAGTATTTT. The whole variable domain, filled in from reference TRBV5-8 and TRBJ2-3, reads EAGVTQSPTHLIKTRGQQATLRCSPISGHTSVYWYQQALGLGLQFLLWYDEGEERNRGNFPPRFSGRQFPNYSSELNVNALELEDSALYLCASSTGTQYFGPGTRLTVL.

On this clone: Other nucleotide sequences from this sample produce the same CDR3. The chain carries TRBV5-1 and TRBJ2-7; D gene ambiguous. The CDR3 has 14 amino acids. V lost 4 bases, J lost 0 bases, and 11 bases lay in between. Looked up from germline, CDR1 is SGHRS and CDR2 is YFSETQ. The CDR3 spells CASSLTGNSYEQYF. The CDR3 region has the DNA TGCGCCAGCAGCCTTACTGGGAACTCCTACGAGCAGTACTTC.

This sequence joins TRBV12-2 and TRBJ1-3; the table's D call TRBD1 went unverified against the DNA. TRBV12-2 is a pseudogene segment. The CDR3 loop spans 17 amino acids. The CDR3 is CASRLAWTGKSGNTIYF. In DNA form, the CDR3 reads TGTGCAAGTCGCTTAGCGTGGACAGGGAAGTCTGGAAACACCATATATTTT.

The chain combines TRBV2 with TRBJ2-5; possibly TRBD1 for D (5 bases). This CDR3 contains 13 residues. CDR1 SNHLY and CDR2 FYNNEI come from the germline V gene. The V and J ends lost 7 bases and 4 bases respectively, with 13 bases between them. CDR3 region: CASIRGMGETQYF. As DNA, the CDR3 is TGTGCCAGCATTAGGGGCATGGGAGAGACCCAGTACTTC.

The CDR3 DNA sequence: TGTGCCAGTAGTATAGATCCCGTAGCCAAAAACATTCAGTACTTC. This codes for CASSIDPVAKNIQYF. This chain joins TRBV19 and TRBJ2-4, with D uncertain. Germline assignment: CDR1 LNHDA and CDR2 SQIVND (reference sequence). V was pared by 0 bases and J by 0 bases, with 6 bases between. There are 15 residues in the CDR3. Supplemented by reference TRBV19 and TRBJ2-4, the full variable domain reads DGGITQSPKYLFRKEGQNVTLSCEQNLNHDAMYWYRQDPGQGLRLIYYSQIVNDFQKGDIAEGYSVSREKKESFPLTVTSAQKNPTAFYLCASSIDPVAKNIQYFGAGTRLSVL.

The rearrangement uses TRBV28 and TRBJ1-2, with TRBD1 identical over 9 bases. The germline gives CDR1 MDHEN, CDR2 SYDVKM. J lost 5 bases, V lost 5 bases, and 12 bases had no gene match. The CDR3 is made up of 16 amino acids. The CDR3 bases are TGTGCCAGCAGTCTAACCCCCTCGACAGGGGGATATGGCTACACCTTC. This encodes CASSLTPSTGGYGYTF.

This chain uses TRBV5-1 with TRBJ1-6; D is possibly TRBD1 (5 bases). The CDR3 length is 16 residues. The germline V and J ends were trimmed by 0 bases and 7 bases, with 14 bases remaining between them. Germline V CDR1 and CDR2: SGHRS, YFSETQ. The chain's CDR3 is CASSLEGPGTNSPLHF. The CDR3, as DNA: TGCGCCAGCAGCTTGGAGGGCCCAGGGACCAATTCACCCCTCCACTTT.

The rearrangement uses TRBV6-5 and TRBJ1-3; D remains unclear. Germline V CDR1 and CDR2: MNHEY, SVGAGI. This CDR3 region has 13 residues. V lost 2 bases, J lost 7 bases, and 9 bases lay in between. Written as DNA, the CDR3 is TGTGCCAGCAGTTACGCGTCGGGGAACACCATATATTTT. Protein: CASSYASGNTIYF.

V usage is TRBV10-1 and J usage is TRBJ1-1, with D maybe TRBD1 (5 bases). V lost 4 bases, J lost 5 bases, and 11 bases lay in between. The CDR3 has 13 residues. Germline CDR1 and CDR2: WNHNN and SYGVQD (reference sequence). The CDR3 DNA follows: TGCGCCAGCAGTGGGAACGGGGGAACTGAAGCTTTCTTT. Translation: CASSGNGGTEAFF.

V gene TRBV7-2 combines with J gene TRBJ2-1; either TRBD1 or TRBD2 may fit D (5 bases each). CDR1 SGHTA and CDR2 FQGNSA come from the germline V gene. V was clipped by 5 bases and J by 8 bases, with 22 bases between them. The CDR3 is 16 residues long. DNA for the CDR3: TGTGCCAGCAGCATCTCCGGGACGCTCGCCCGCGATGAGCAGTTCTTC. It is translated as CASSISGTLARDEQFF.

The chain employs TRBV10-3 and TRBJ1-2; possibly TRBD1 for D (6 bases). CDR3 length equals 12 residues. V was clipped by 4 bases and J by 8 bases, with 11 bases between them. CDR1 and CDR2 from the germline V gene are ENHRY and SYGVKD. The CDR3 spells CAISATGSGYTF. The DNA for the CDR3 is TGTGCCATCAGTGCAACAGGGTCCGGCTACACCTTC.

The V gene is TRBV12-2, the J gene TRBJ2-7; the D call TRBD2 from the table was never checked on the DNA. TRBV12-2 corresponds to a pseudogene. The CDR3 is made up of 18 amino acids. The CDR3 loop is CASRLAWDSGGLSYEQYF. In nucleotides, the CDR3 is TGTGCAAGTCGCTTAGCGTGGGATAGCGGGGGCCTCTCCTACGAGCAGTACTTC.

About this clone: The same CDR3 is also encoded by other DNA sequences in this sample. The CDR3 reads CASSLLGPEAFF. In nucleotides, the CDR3 is TGTGCCAGCAGTTTATTGGGGCCTGAAGCTTTCTTT. This rearrangement joins TRBV28 to TRBJ1-1; weak D call: TRBD1 (5 bases). V was trimmed by 1 base and J by 6 bases, leaving 6 bases between them. CDR3 length: 12 residues. Germline values: CDR1 MDHEN, CDR2 SYDVKM.

The rearrangement links TRBV11-2 to TRBJ1-2; D is unclear. CDR1 is SGHAT and CDR2 is FQNNGV in the germline V gene. CDR3 length: 16 residues. Trimming pared 1 base from V and 2 bases from J, leaving 14 bases between. CDR3 coding DNA: TGTGCCAGCAGCTTAGCCCCCGGTTCACCAAACTATGGCTACACCTTC. This encodes CASSLAPGSPNYGYTF. Supplemented by reference TRBV11-2 and TRBJ1-2, the full variable domain reads EAGVAQSPRYKIIEKRQSVAFWCNPISGHATLYWYQQILGQGPKLLIQFQNNGVVDDSQLPKDRFSAERLKGVDSTLKIQPAKLEDSAVYLCASSLAPGSPNYGYTFGSGTRLTVV.

The chain links TRBV4-1 to TRBJ2-2; 8 nucleotides match TRBD1. CDR1 and CDR2 from the germline V gene are MGHRA and YSYEKL. V gave up 4 bases and J gave up 7 bases; unmatched junction bases: 11. The CDR3 runs to 16 residues. The CDR3 sequence is CASSRLDSGGGGELFF. The CDR3 coding sequence is TGCGCCAGCAGCCGGCTCGACTCAGGGGGCGGCGGGGAGCTGTTTTTT.

V gene TRBV19 combines with J gene TRBJ2-5, with TRBD1 matching 9 bases. The V gene's germline CDR1 is LNHDA and CDR2 SQIVND (reference sequence). The CDR3 has 14 residues. Losses at the gene ends were 5 bases for V and 4 bases for J; bases not matched to a gene: 5. CDR3 loop: CASSQQGATETQYF. CDR3 sequence (DNA): TGTGCCAGTAGTCAACAGGGGGCCACAGAGACCCAGTACTTC.